The next 20 T cell receptor beta chains were all read from a single sample in a study of CD8+CD57+ T cells in acquired aplastic anemia. Profiling that covered TCR beta VDJ and CDR3 relied on genomic DNA as its template. TCRdb re-called the reads through MiXCR, storing one row per CDR3 protein. The data hold 35,000 to 50,000 distinct CDR3 sequences, with roughly two thirds observed a single time. The sequenced material came from sorted CD4+, CD8+, or CD8+CD57+ T cells (not recorded which) from PBMCs. The source of these receptors is a human donor in good health, serving as a control.

The rearrangement joins TRBV24-1 to TRBJ1-2; D gene unclear. The CDR3 spans 12 residues. V was clipped by 4 bases and J by 7 bases, with 9 bases between them. Germline V CDR1 and CDR2: KGHDR, SFDVKD. The CDR3 DNA reads as TGTGCCACCAGTGACCGGGAACGTGGCTACACCTTC. As protein: CATSDRERGYTF.

This clonotype was counted only a few times. The CDR3 region is CASSLDSLYEQYF. CDR3 bases: TGTGCCAGCAGCTTAGACAGCCTCTACGAGCAGTACTTC. The chain is built from TRBV7-2 and TRBJ2-7; D remains unclear. Germline values: CDR1 SGHTA, CDR2 FQGNSA. V was cut by 1 base and J by 3 bases, with 7 bases left in between. CDR3 length: 13 residues.

The chain recombines TRBV7-9 with TRBJ2-5; D is uncertain. Germline V gene data show CDR1 as SEHNR and CDR2 as FQNEAQ (reference sequence). The CDR3 loop spans 12 amino acids. Trimming shortened V by 6 bases and J by 0 bases, and 5 bases separated the two germline ends. The CDR3 DNA follows: TGTGCCAGCAGACCACACCAAGAGACCCAGTACTTC. It translates to CASRPHQETQYF.

This chain links TRBV10-3 with TRBJ1-6; TRBD1 agrees at 8 bases. CDR3 length: 15 amino acids. Trimming took 4 bases from V and 5 from J; bases not matched to a gene: 4. Germline assignment: CDR1 ENHRY and CDR2 SYGVKD. This chain's CDR3 is CAISAMTGDNSPLHF. DNA for the CDR3: TGTGCCATCAGTGCCATGACAGGGGATAATTCACCCCTCCACTTT.

By its share, this clonotype is large. The rearrangement uses TRBV5-6 and TRBJ2-7; D perhaps matches TRBD1 (6 bases). This CDR3 spans 13 amino acids. Germline values: CDR1 SGHDT, CDR2 YYEEEE. The V end lost 4 bases, the J end lost 7 bases, and 15 bases lay between the germline ends. In DNA form, the CDR3 reads TGTGCCAGCAGCACCGGACAGTTGGGGGAGCAGTACTTC. Translated: CASSTGQLGEQYF. Drawing the rest from reference TRBV5-6 and TRBJ2-7, the complete variable domain is DAGVTQSPTHLIKTRGQQVTLRCSPKSGHDTVSWYQQALGQGPQFIFQYYEEEERQRGNFPDRFSGHQFPNYSSELNVNALLLGDSALYLCASSTGQLGEQYFGPGTRLTVT.

The V call is TRBV7-9, the J call TRBJ1-1; no firm D call. CDR1 SEHNR and CDR2 FQNEAQ come from the germline V gene (reference sequence). This CDR3 contains 12 residues. V lost 3 bases and J lost 3, with 5 bases in between. CDR3 DNA: TGTGCCAGCAGCTTGGATTACACTGAAGCTTTCTTT. This encodes CASSLDYTEAFF. The full variable domain, completed using reference TRBV7-9 and TRBJ1-1, is DTGVSQNPRHKITKRGQNVTFRCDPISEHNRLYWYRQTLGQGPEFLTYFQNEAQLEKSRLLSDRFSAERPKGSFSTLEIQRTEQGDSAMYLCASSLDYTEAFFGQGTRLTVV.

The chain employs TRBV2 and TRBJ1-2; the D is unclear. With 0 bases removed from V and 5 bases from J, the gap between germline ends came to 10 bases. This CDR3 is 14 amino acids long. Germline V gene sequence: CDR1 SNHLY, CDR2 FYNNEI. This CDR3 is CASSEAQTAYGYTF. The CDR3 region has the DNA TGTGCCAGCAGTGAAGCGCAAACCGCTTATGGCTACACCTTC.

This sequence joins TRBV29-1 and TRBJ2-1; the match to TRBD2 covers 7 bases. With V trimmed by 4 bases and J by 10 bases, 13 bases remained unmatched. Germline V lookup: CDR1 SQVTM, CDR2 ANQGSEA. This CDR3 has 14 residues. The DNA for the CDR3 is TGCAGCGTTGTTGGTCTAGCGGAACAATGGGAGCAGTTCTTC. Protein sequence: CSVVGLAEQWEQFF.

This clonotype was counted once. This chain connects TRBV5-1 to TRBJ1-6, with D maybe TRBD1 (5 bases). Germline assignment: CDR1 SGHRS and CDR2 YFSETQ. CDR3 size: 14 residues. The V end lost 4 bases, the J end lost 7 bases, and 12 bases lay between the germline ends. The CDR3 bases are TGCGCCAGCAGCGCCACAGGTGGGAATTCACCCCTCCACTTT. This gives the protein CASSATGGNSPLHF.

This clonotype was recorded only once. J is TRBJ1-6 and V is TRBV10-1; no definite D call. Germline V gene lookup returns CDR1 WNHNN and CDR2 SYGVQD (reference sequence). The CDR3 extends over 13 amino acids. Trimming pared 3 bases from V and 15 bases from J, leaving 15 bases between. The CDR3 DNA reads TGCGCCAGCAGTGACACGGTGGGAAATCTCCTCCACTTT. Translating gives CASSDTVGNLLHF.

This clonotype was counted ten times or more. The chain carries TRBV27 and TRBJ2-1; no clear D. CDR1 is MNHEY and CDR2 is SMNVEV in the germline V gene (reference sequence). The CDR3 is 13 residues long. V lost 8 bases, J lost 5 bases, and 13 bases lay in between. CDR3 DNA sequence: TGTGCCAGCTGGATCGGACCAGACAATGAGCAGTTCTTC. It codes for CASWIGPDNEQFF.

V gene TRBV20-1 combines with J gene TRBJ2-3; D uncertain. The CDR3 loop spans 11 amino acids. V was clipped by 8 bases and J by 1 base, with 7 bases between them. From germline, CDR1 is DFQATT and CDR2 SNEGSKA (reference sequence). In nucleotides, the CDR3 is TGCAGTTCGAAACGCACAGATACGCAGTATTTT. It is translated as CSSKRTDTQYF.

Only one count was recorded for this clonotype. CDR3 coding DNA: TGTGCCAGTAGAGGGGACAGGATCTATGGCTACACCTTC. Protein sequence: CASRGDRIYGYTF. This chain joins TRBV19 and TRBJ1-2, with TRBD1 matching over 8 bases. Germline lookup yields CDR1 LNHDA and CDR2 SQIVND (reference sequence). The junction had 4 bases not matched to a gene; V was cut back by 6 bases and J by 4 bases. The CDR3 contains 13 residues.

This clonotype was detected ten times or more. This chain uses TRBV6-2 or TRBV6-3 with TRBJ2-7; 8 bases align to TRBD1. Unmatched junction bases numbered 9, after V lost 5 bases and J lost 3 bases. The germline gives CDR1 MNHEY, CDR2 SVGEGT. The CDR3 extends over 15 amino acids. The CDR3 region is CASSTETGAGYEQYF. CDR3 DNA: TGTGCCAGCAGTACTGAGACAGGGGCCGGCTACGAGCAGTACTTC.

This clonotype was seen a few times. The V and J genes are TRBV29-1 and TRBJ2-3; TRBD2 is a possible D gene (6 bases). V lost 3 bases and J lost 2, with 9 bases in between. CDR1 and CDR2 from the germline V gene are SQVTM and ANQGSEA. The CDR3 runs to 13 residues. The CDR3 coding sequence is TGCAGCGTTGAGGGGAGGTTCACAGATACGCAGTATTTT. It is translated as CSVEGRFTDTQYF.

The chain links TRBV20-1 to TRBJ2-3, with D unresolved. Trimming took off 3 bases at V and 2 bases at J, with 12 bases between the two ends. Per germline, CDR1 DFQATT and CDR2 SNEGSKA (reference sequence). The CDR3 length is 14 residues. CDR3 protein: CSARSRTYTDTQYF. As DNA, the CDR3 is TGCAGTGCTAGGAGCAGAACATACACAGATACGCAGTATTTT.

This clonotype was observed many times. The chain joins TRBV20-1 to TRBJ1-3; possible D gene TRBD1, 6 bases. The germline V and J ends were trimmed by 6 bases and 0 bases, with 12 bases remaining between them. The length of the CDR3 is 14 residues. Per the germline V gene, CDR1 is DFQATT and CDR2 is SNEGSKA (reference sequence). In DNA form, the CDR3 reads TGCAGTGCCACACAGGGAAACTCTGGAAACACCATATATTTT. As protein: CSATQGNSGNTIYF.

The V gene is TRBV19, the J gene TRBJ1-1; the match to TRBD1 covers 8 bases. V lost 6 bases, J lost 5 bases, and 5 bases stayed unmatched. The CDR3 loop spans 13 amino acids. CDR1 is LNHDA and CDR2 is SQIVND in the germline V gene (reference sequence). In DNA form, the CDR3 reads TGTGCCAGTAGGACAGGGGTATGGACTGAAGCTTTCTTT. Its translation: CASRTGVWTEAFF.

J is TRBJ1-2 and V is TRBV20-1; D gene ambiguous. This CDR3 has 10 amino acids. Trimming took off 2 bases at V and 8 bases at J, with 6 bases between the two ends. The germline V gene encodes CDR1 DFQATT and CDR2 SNEGSKA (reference sequence). This CDR3 is CSARHTGYTF. The CDR3 region has the DNA TGCAGTGCTAGACATACCGGCTACACCTTC.

V and J are TRBV11-2 and TRBJ2-3; no definite D call. The V end was cut by 5 bases, the J end by 2 bases, with 8 bases between. The CDR3 totals 13 residues. Germline-derived CDR1 and CDR2 are SGHAT and FQNNGV. The CDR3 spells CASSPGPTDTQYF. The CDR3 DNA sequence: TGTGCCAGCAGCCCTGGACCCACAGATACGCAGTATTTT.